This entry lists 5 T cell receptor beta chains sequenced from one sample in a study of T cell responses to AZD1222 COVID-19 vaccine. Clones were read by immunoSEQ multiplex PCR, and TCRdb kept only the in-frame ones, dropping some. This sample has some 110,000 clones, with roughly 88% found just once. The sequencing used peripheral blood, collected on day 0 of MenACWY control vaccination. These receptor sequences come from an adult in good health.

V gene TRBV13 combines with J gene TRBJ1-2, with no clear D. Trimming pared 0 bases from V and 4 bases from J, leaving 15 bases between. The CDR3 has 16 residues. Germline values: CDR1 PRHDT, CDR2 FYEKMQ (reference sequence). The CDR3 is CASSLGRARGGYGYTF. The CDR3 DNA sequence: TGTGCCAGCAGCTTAGGCCGGGCACGGGGTGGCTATGGCTACACCTTC.

The J gene is TRBJ1-3, the V gene TRBV3-1 (or the pseudogene TRBV3-2); no clear D gene. The CDR3 length is 15 residues. CDR1 and CDR2 from the germline V gene are LGHDT and YNNKEL (reference sequence). V lost 4 bases and J lost 0, with 10 bases in between. CDR3 in DNA: TGTGCCAGCAGCCGCGGATCCTACTCTGGAAACACCATATATTTT. Protein: CASSRGSYSGNTIYF.

V is TRBV7-9 and J is TRBJ1-5; D not resolved. In germline, CDR1 is SEHNR, CDR2 FQNEAQ (reference sequence). There are 15 residues in the CDR3. Trimming took off 4 bases at V and 0 bases at J, with 10 bases between the two ends. The CDR3 coding sequence is TGTGCCAGCAGCTCGGACGGTCATAGCAATCAGCCCCAGCATTTT. Translating gives CASSSDGHSNQPQHF.

The chain uses TRBV7-2 and TRBJ2-5; D gene uncertain. Germline CDR1 SGHTA, CDR2 FQGNSA. V lost 4 bases and J 5 bases, leaving 11 bases between the germline ends. CDR3 size: 13 residues. The CDR3 DNA is TGTGCCAGCAGCTCCTACACCGAGGAGACCCAGTACTTC. The encoded protein is CASSSYTEETQYF.

The chain employs TRBV2 and TRBJ1-2; a weak D match, TRBD1 (6 bases). The V end lost 6 bases, the J end lost 4 bases, and 18 bases lay between the germline ends. Germline values: CDR1 SNHLY, CDR2 FYNNEI. The CDR3 consists of 15 residues. CDR3 in DNA: TGTGCCAGCAGAAAGGACAGTGATCGTATCTATGGCTACACCTTC. Its translation: CASRKDSDRIYGYTF.